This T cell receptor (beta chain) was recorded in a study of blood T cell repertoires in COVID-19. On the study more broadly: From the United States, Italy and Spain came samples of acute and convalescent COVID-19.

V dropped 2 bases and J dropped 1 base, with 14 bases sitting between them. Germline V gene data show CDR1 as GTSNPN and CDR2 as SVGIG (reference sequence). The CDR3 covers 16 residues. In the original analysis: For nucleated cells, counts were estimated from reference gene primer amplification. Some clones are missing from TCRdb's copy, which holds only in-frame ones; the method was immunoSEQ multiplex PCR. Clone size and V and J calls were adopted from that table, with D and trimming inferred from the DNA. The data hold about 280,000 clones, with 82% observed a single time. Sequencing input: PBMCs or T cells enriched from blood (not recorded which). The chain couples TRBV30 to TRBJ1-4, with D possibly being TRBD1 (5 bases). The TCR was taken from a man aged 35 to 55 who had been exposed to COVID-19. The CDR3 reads CAWSRPRGGTNEKLFF. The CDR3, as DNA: TGTGCCTGGAGTAGACCAAGGGGTGGAACTAATGAAAAACTGTTTTTT.